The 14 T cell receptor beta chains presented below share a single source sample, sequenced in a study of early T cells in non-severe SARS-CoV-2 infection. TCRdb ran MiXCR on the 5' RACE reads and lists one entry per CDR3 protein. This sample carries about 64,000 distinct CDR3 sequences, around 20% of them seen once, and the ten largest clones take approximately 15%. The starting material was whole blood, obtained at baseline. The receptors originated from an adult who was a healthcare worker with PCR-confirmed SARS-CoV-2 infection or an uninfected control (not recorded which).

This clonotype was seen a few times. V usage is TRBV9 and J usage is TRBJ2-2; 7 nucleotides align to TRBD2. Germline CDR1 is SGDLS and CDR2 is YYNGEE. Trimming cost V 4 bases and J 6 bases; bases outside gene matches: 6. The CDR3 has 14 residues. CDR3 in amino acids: CASSTGGSPGELFF. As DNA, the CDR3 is TGTGCCAGCAGCACGGGGGGATCTCCCGGGGAGCTGTTTTTT.

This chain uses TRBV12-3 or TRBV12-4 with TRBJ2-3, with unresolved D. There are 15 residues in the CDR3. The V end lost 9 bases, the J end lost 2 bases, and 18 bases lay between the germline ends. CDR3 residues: CASCTDHNPTDTQYF. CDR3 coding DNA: TGTGCCAGTTGTACCGACCACAACCCCACAGATACGCAGTATTTT.

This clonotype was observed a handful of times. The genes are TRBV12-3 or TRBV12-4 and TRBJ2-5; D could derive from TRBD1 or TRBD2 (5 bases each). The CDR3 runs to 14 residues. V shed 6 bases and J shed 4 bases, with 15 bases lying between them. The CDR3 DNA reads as TGTGCCAGCAGGAGGGACCTCAAGCGAGAGACCCAGTACTTC. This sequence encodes CASRRDLKRETQYF.

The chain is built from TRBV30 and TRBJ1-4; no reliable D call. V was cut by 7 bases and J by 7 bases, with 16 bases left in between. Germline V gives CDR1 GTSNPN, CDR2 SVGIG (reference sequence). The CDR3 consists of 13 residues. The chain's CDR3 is CASSHGKGEKLFF. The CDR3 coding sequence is TGTGCCTCGTCGCACGGGAAAGGTGAAAAACTGTTTTTT.

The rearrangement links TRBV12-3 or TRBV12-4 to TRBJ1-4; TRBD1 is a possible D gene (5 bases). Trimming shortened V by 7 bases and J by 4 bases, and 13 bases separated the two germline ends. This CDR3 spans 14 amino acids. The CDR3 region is CASKPGTDNEKLFF. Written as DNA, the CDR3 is TGTGCCAGCAAGCCGGGGACGGATAATGAAAAACTGTTTTTT.

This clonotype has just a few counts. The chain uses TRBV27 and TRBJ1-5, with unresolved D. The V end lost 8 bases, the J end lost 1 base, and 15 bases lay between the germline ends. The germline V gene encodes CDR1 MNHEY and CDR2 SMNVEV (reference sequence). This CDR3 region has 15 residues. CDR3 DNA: TGTGCCAGCGGATCCGGTACTGGGAGCAATCAGCCCCAGCATTTT. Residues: CASGSGTGSNQPQHF.

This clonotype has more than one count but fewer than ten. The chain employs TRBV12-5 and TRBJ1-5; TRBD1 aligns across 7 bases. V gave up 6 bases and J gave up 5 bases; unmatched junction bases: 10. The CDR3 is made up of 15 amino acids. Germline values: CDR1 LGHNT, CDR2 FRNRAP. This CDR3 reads CASGPPGGSDQPQHF. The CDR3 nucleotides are TGTGCTAGTGGCCCCCCAGGGGGGTCGGATCAGCCCCAGCATTTT.

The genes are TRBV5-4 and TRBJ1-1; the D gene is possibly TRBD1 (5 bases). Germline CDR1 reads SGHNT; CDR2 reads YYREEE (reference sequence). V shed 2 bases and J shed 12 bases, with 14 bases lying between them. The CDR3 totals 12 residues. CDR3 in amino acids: CASSFDSITSFF. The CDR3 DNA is TGTGCCAGCAGCTTTGACAGTATTACATCTTTCTTT. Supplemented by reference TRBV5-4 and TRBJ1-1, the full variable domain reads ETGVTQSPTHLIKTRGQQVTLRCSSQSGHNTVSWYQQALGQGPQFIFQYYREEENGRGNFPPRFSGLQFPNYSSELNVNALELDDSALYLCASSFDSITSFFGQGTRLTVV.

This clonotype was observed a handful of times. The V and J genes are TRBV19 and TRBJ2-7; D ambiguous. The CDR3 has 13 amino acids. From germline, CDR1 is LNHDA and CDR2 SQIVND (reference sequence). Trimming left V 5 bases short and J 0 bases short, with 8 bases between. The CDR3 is CASSQAPSYEQYF. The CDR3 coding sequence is TGTGCCAGTAGTCAGGCGCCCTCCTACGAGCAGTACTTC.

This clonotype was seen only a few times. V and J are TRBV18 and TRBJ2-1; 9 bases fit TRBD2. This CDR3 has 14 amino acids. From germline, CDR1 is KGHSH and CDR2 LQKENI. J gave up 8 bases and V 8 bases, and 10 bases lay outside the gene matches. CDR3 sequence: CASQYASGADEQFF. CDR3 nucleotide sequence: TGTGCCAGCCAATATGCTAGCGGGGCTGATGAGCAGTTCTTC.

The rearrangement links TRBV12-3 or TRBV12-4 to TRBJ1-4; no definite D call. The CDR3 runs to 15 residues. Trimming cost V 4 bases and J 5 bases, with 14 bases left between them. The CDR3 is CASSSSPRSNEKLFF. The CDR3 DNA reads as TGTGCCAGCAGTTCCTCGCCTAGATCGAATGAAAAACTGTTTTTT.

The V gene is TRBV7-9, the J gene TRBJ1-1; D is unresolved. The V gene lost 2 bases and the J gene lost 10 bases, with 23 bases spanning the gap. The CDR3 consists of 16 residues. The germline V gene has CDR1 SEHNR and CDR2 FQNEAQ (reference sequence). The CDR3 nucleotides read TGTGCCAGCAGCTTACCGCCCTGGAGTGGGAAAGAATTAGCTTTCTTT. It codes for CASSLPPWSGKELAFF.

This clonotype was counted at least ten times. The CDR3 sequence: CASTQWGSPTEAFF. CDR3 DNA sequence: TGTGCCAGCACCCAATGGGGCAGCCCTACTGAAGCTTTCTTT. The chain links TRBV5-4 to TRBJ1-1, with D possibly being TRBD1 (5 bases). V dropped 6 bases and J dropped 5 bases, with 17 bases sitting between them. CDR3 length: 14 amino acids. CDR1 SGHNT and CDR2 YYREEE come from the germline V gene (reference sequence). Supplemented by reference TRBV5-4 and TRBJ1-1, the full variable domain reads ETGVTQSPTHLIKTRGQQVTLRCSSQSGHNTVSWYQQALGQGPQFIFQYYREEENGRGNFPPRFSGLQFPNYSSELNVNALELDDSALYLCASTQWGSPTEAFFGQGTRLTVV.

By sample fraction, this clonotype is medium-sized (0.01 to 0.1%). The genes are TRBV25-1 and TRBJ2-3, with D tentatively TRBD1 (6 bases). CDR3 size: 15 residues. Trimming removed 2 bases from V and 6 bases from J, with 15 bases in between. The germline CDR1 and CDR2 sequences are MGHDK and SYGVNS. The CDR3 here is CASSERRTAQDTQYF. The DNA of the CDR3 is TGTGCCAGCAGTGAACGCCGGACAGCCCAGGATACGCAGTATTTT.